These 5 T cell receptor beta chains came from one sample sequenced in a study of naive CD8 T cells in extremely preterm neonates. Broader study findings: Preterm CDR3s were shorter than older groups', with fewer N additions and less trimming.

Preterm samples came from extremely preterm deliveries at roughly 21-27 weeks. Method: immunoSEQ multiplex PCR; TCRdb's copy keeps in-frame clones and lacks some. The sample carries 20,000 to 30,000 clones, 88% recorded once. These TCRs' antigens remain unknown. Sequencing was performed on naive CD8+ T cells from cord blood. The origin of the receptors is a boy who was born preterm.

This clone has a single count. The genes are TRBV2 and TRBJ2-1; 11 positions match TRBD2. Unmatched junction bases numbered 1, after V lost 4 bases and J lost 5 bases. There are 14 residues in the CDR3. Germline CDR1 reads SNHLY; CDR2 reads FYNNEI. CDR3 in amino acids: CASSGLAGNNEQFF. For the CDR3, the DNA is TGTGCCAGCAGTGGACTAGCGGGGAACAATGAGCAGTTCTTC.

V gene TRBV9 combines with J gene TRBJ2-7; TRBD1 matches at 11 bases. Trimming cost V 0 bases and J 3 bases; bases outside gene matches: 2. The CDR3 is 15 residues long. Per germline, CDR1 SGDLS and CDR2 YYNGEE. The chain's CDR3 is CASSVAGTGGYEQYF. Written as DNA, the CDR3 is TGTGCCAGCAGCGTAGCCGGGACAGGGGGCTACGAGCAGTACTTC.

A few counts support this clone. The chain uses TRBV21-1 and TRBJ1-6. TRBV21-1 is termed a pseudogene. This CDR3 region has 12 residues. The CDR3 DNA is TGTGCCAGCAGCAAGACGTGCTCACCCCTCCACTTT. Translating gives CASSKTCSPLHF.

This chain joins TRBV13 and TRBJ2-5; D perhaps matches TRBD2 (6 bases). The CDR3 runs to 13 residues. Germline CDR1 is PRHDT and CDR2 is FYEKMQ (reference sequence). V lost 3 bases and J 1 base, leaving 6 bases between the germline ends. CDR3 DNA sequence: TGTGCCAGCAGCTTGACTAGCCAAGAGACCCAGTACTTC. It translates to CASSLTSQETQYF.

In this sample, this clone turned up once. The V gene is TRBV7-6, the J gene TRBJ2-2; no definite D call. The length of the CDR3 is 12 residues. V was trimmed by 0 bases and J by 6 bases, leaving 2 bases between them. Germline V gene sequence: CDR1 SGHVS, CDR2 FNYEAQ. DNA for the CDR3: TGTGCCAGCAGCTTAGCAGCCGGGGAGCTGTTTTTT. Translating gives CASSLAAGELFF.